This T cell receptor (beta chain) emerged from a study of control samples from healthy donors and cancer patients. Here immunoSEQ multiplex PCR was the method, and the copy in TCRdb shows in-frame clones only, minus some. Of under 70,000 clones in the sample, approximately 95% were seen once. With 5 bases clipped from V and 7 bases from J, the junction kept 8 bases outside the gene matches. The germline CDR1 and CDR2 sequences are SSHAT and FNYEAQ (reference sequence). The CDR3 is 15 residues long. Sequenced material: blood. This TCR was sampled from a woman younger than 35 in good health. The V gene is TRBV7-7, the J gene TRBJ2-1, with 10 bases that match TRBD1. The CDR3 sequence: CASSTGTGAGNEQFF. For the CDR3, the DNA is TGTGCCAGCAGCACGGGGACAGGGGCGGGAAATGAGCAGTTCTTC.